Sequencing of this T cell receptor (beta chain) was carried out in a study of blood T cell repertoires in COVID-19. As for the study in general: The origin of the acute and convalescent COVID-19 samples was the United States, Italy and Spain. PBMCs, B-cell-depleted T cells, or T cells were the source of the cDNA or gDNA that made up the material.

Authors' methods: Estimation of nucleated cell counts relied on the amplification of reference gene primers. Assay used: immunoSEQ multiplex PCR; TCRdb lists only in-frame clones, some missing. V, J and clone size derive from that table, while D and trimming were established from the DNA sequence. The sample contains hundreds of thousands of clones, approximately 90% of which appear only once. Germline V lookup: CDR1 MDHEN, CDR2 SYDVKM. V dropped 6 bases and J dropped 6; count of bases not matched to a gene: 15. The CDR3 extends over 16 amino acids. The clonotype was recovered from a man aged 40-55 years with acute or convalescent COVID-19. The sequencing sample was made of peripheral blood. The J gene is TRBJ1-1, the V gene TRBV28; 8 bases are a match to TRBD1. CDR3 coding DNA: TGTGCCAGCAGGACCGGACAGGGCCCTCTCCGACCTGAAGCTTTCTTT. This encodes CASRTGQGPLRPEAFF.